Below, 29 T cell receptor beta chains from the same sample are listed, as sequenced in a study of blood T cell repertoires in COVID-19. Sequencing was performed with immunoSEQ multiplex PCR; in TCRdb, only in-frame clones are kept and a portion is missing. The sample carries fewer than 250,000 clones, about four fifths recorded once. Sequenced sample: peripheral blood. These receptors were taken from a man between 60 and 70 years old with acute or convalescent COVID-19.

Only one count was recorded for this clone. This chain connects TRBV12-5 to TRBJ2-1; 8 nucleotides line up with TRBD2. In germline, CDR1 is LGHNT, CDR2 FRNRAP. The CDR3 is made up of 15 amino acids. Trimming removed 0 bases from V and 10 bases from J; junction bases left unmatched: 8. This chain's CDR3 is CASGLVGAGVREQFF. For the CDR3, the DNA is TGTGCTAGTGGTTTGGTAGGAGCGGGAGTACGAGAGCAGTTCTTC.

The chain uses TRBV10-3 and TRBJ2-7, with 9 positions matching TRBD1. Trimming removed 4 bases from V and 3 bases from J; junction bases left unmatched: 4. The germline CDR1 and CDR2 sequences are ENHRY and SYGVKD. The CDR3 is made up of 14 amino acids. The CDR3 reads CAISGGTGYYEQYF. CDR3 nucleotides: TGTGCCATCAGTGGAGGGACAGGGTACTACGAGCAGTACTTC.

The rearrangement links TRBV5-1 to TRBJ1-2, with 7 bases matching TRBD1. Trimming at V came to 3 bases and at J to 5 bases, leaving 4 bases not matched to a gene. CDR1 is SGHRS, CDR2 YFSETQ, per germline. CDR3 size: 13 residues. This chain's CDR3 is CASSSTGDYGYTF. The CDR3 DNA sequence: TGCGCCAGCAGCTCCACAGGGGATTATGGCTACACCTTC.

The chain joins TRBV30 to TRBJ2-7; unclear D gene. Germline CDR1 and CDR2: GTSNPN and SVGIG (reference sequence). Trimming pared 2 bases from V and 2 bases from J, leaving 10 bases between. The CDR3 sequence is 13 residues long. CDR3 residues: CAWSSGLTYEQYF. The CDR3 DNA is TGTGCCTGGAGTTCCGGGTTGACCTACGAGCAGTACTTC.

Regarding this clone: This specimen includes other DNA sequences encoding the same CDR3. This chain connects TRBV5-1 to TRBJ2-3, with D maybe TRBD2 (6 bases). Trimming removed 2 bases at V and 0 bases at J, with 10 bases between. Germline assignment: CDR1 SGHRS and CDR2 YFSETQ. The CDR3 spans 15 residues. The CDR3 DNA follows: TGCGCCAGCAGCTTTAGCGGATCTAGCACAGATACGCAGTATTTT. The encoded protein is CASSFSGSSTDTQYF.

The V call is TRBV27, the J call TRBJ1-6, with 8 bases that match TRBD1. Germline CDR1 and CDR2: MNHEY and SMNVEV (reference sequence). J was trimmed by 10 bases and V by 3 bases; bases with no gene match: 2. The CDR3 consists of 13 residues. The CDR3, as DNA: TGTGCCAGCAGTTTCAGGGGGCGCTCACCCCTCCACTTT. Protein product: CASSFRGRSPLHF.

The chain combines TRBV2 with TRBJ2-7, with D possibly being TRBD2 (5 bases). CDR1 and CDR2 (germline): SNHLY, FYNNEI. The CDR3 runs 12 residues. V dropped 8 bases and J dropped 3 bases, with 11 bases sitting between them. The CDR3 DNA is TGTGCCAGCGGAAAACTAGACTACGAGCAGTACTTC. It encodes CASGKLDYEQYF.

This chain joins TRBV7-3 and TRBJ1-4; D ambiguous. CDR3 length: 15 residues. Trimming removed 5 bases from V and 5 bases from J, with 15 bases in between. The V gene's germline CDR1 is SGHTA and CDR2 FQGTGA. This chain's CDR3 is CASSPTGSPNEKLFF. The CDR3, as DNA: TGTGCCAGCAGCCCAACCGGGAGCCCAAATGAAAAACTGTTTTTT. The full variable domain, its missing parts supplied by reference TRBV7-3 and TRBJ1-4, is GAGVSQTPSNKVTEKGKYVELRCDPISGHTALYWYRQSLGQGPEFLIYFQGTGAADDSGLPNDRFFAVRPEGSVSTLKIQRTERGDSAVYLCASSPTGSPNEKLFFGSGTQLSVL.

The chain couples TRBV6-5 to TRBJ1-2; D might be TRBD1 (5 bases). This CDR3 has 14 residues. The germline gives CDR1 MNHEY, CDR2 SVGAGI. Trimming pared 8 bases from V and 4 bases from J, leaving 17 bases between. The CDR3 sequence: CASLPTAGSYGYTF. DNA for the CDR3: TGTGCCAGCCTACCCACGGCAGGGTCCTATGGCTACACCTTC.

The chain carries TRBV7-3 and TRBJ2-2, with no clear D. Germline V lookup: CDR1 SGHTA, CDR2 FQGTGA. CDR3 length: 12 amino acids. Trimming removed 2 bases at V and 6 bases at J, with 4 bases between. CDR3 in amino acids: CASSLSAGELFF. The CDR3 DNA is TGTGCCAGCAGCTTATCGGCCGGGGAGCTGTTTTTT.

The chain uses TRBV27 and TRBJ1-4, with D maybe TRBD1 (5 bases). Trimming cost V 3 bases and J 8 bases, with 7 bases left between them. The CDR3 is made up of 12 amino acids. Germline CDR1 MNHEY, CDR2 SMNVEV (reference sequence). The CDR3 nucleotides are TGTGCCAGCAGTTTCCAGGGCGAAAAACTGTTTTTT. It specifies CASSFQGEKLFF. The full variable domain, in which reference TRBV27 and TRBJ1-4 provide the parts outside the CDR3, is EAQVTQNPRYLITVTGKKLTVTCSQNMNHEYMSWYRQDPGLGLRQIYYSMNVEVTDKGDVPEGYKVSRKEKRNFPLILESPSPNQTSLYFCASSFQGEKLFFGSGTQLSVL.

The CDR3 region is CASSEFGEGSTEAFF. In DNA, the CDR3 is TGCGCCAGCAGTGAATTCGGGGAGGGGAGCACTGAAGCTTTCTTT. V is TRBV10-2 and J is TRBJ1-1, with D possibly matching TRBD1 (5 bases). CDR1 is WSHSY, CDR2 SAAADI, per germline. V lost 3 bases and J 4 bases, leaving 15 bases between the germline ends. The CDR3 is made up of 15 amino acids.

The chain is built from TRBV5-4 and TRBJ1-3; the match to TRBD1 covers 7 bases. With V trimmed by 2 bases and J by 0 bases, 2 bases remained unmatched. This CDR3 has 15 residues. Germline CDR1 reads SGHNT; CDR2 reads YYREEE (reference sequence). CDR3 DNA: TGTGCCAGCAGCTTCGGACAGGACTCTGGAAACACCATATATTTT. It yields the protein CASSFGQDSGNTIYF. The full variable domain, its missing parts supplied by reference TRBV5-4 and TRBJ1-3, is ETGVTQSPTHLIKTRGQQVTLRCSSQSGHNTVSWYQQALGQGPQFIFQYYREEENGRGNFPPRFSGLQFPNYSSELNVNALELDDSALYLCASSFGQDSGNTIYFGEGSWLTVV.

This chain joins TRBV12-3 or TRBV12-4 and TRBJ1-2, with TRBD1 as a possible D gene (6 bases). V was cut by 6 bases and J by 4 bases, with 12 bases left in between. The CDR3 sequence is 13 residues long. The CDR3 region has the DNA TGTGCCAGCAGCCGAACAGGGATCTATGGCTACACCTTC. Its protein is CASSRTGIYGYTF.

This chain links TRBV5-1 with TRBJ1-2, with 10 bases matching TRBD1. This CDR3 spans 13 amino acids. V lost 4 bases, J lost 11 bases, and 8 bases stayed unmatched. Germline loops: CDR1 SGHRS, CDR2 YFSETQ. The CDR3 loop is CASSPSPGQGYTF. The CDR3 bases are TGCGCCAGCAGCCCCAGTCCGGGACAGGGGTACACCTTC.

The chain combines TRBV12-3 or TRBV12-4 with TRBJ2-7, with 7 bases fitting TRBD1. The CDR3 is 13 residues long. Losses at the gene ends were 4 bases for V and 6 bases for J; bases not matched to a gene: 6. The CDR3 nucleotides read TGTGCCAGCAGTTACAGGGGCGTGGGCGAGCAGTACTTC. Translation gives CASSYRGVGEQYF.

V and J are TRBV7-3 and TRBJ2-3; 12 positions match TRBD2. V lost 3 bases, J lost 4 bases, and 5 bases stayed unmatched. Germline-derived CDR1 and CDR2 are SGHTA and FQGTGA. The CDR3 consists of 16 residues. CDR3: CASSLTGTSGPDTQYF. CDR3 bases: TGTGCCAGCAGCTTGACCGGGACTAGCGGGCCAGATACGCAGTATTTT.

This clone was detected once. The chain links TRBV4-2 to TRBJ2-1; 10 nucleotides match TRBD2. The CDR3 length is 16 residues. After removal of 2 bases from V and 8 bases from J, the junction contained 9 bases not matched to a gene. CDR1 is LGHNA, CDR2 YNFKEQ, per germline. The CDR3 bases are TGTGCCAGCAGCCAAAGGGCTAGCGGGGGTAGGGATGAGCAGTTCTTC. Protein product: CASSQRASGGRDEQFF.

V usage is TRBV5-1 and J usage is TRBJ1-4; 9 positions match TRBD1. The J segment lost 10 bases and the V segment lost 1 base, leaving 5 bases of the junction unmatched. The CDR3 runs 14 residues. The germline V gene has CDR1 SGHRS and CDR2 YFSETQ. In DNA form, the CDR3 reads TGCGCCAGCAGCTTGACAGGGGGCACGGGAAAACTGTTTTTT. Its translation: CASSLTGGTGKLFF.

CDR3 nucleotide sequence: TGTGCCAGCAGCCACAGGGAGGTGAACACTGAAGCTTTCTTT. Amino acid sequence: CASSHREVNTEAFF. This sequence joins TRBV3-1 (or the pseudogene TRBV3-2) and TRBJ1-1; D possibly corresponds to TRBD1 (5 bases). The CDR3 contains 14 residues. Germline assignment: CDR1 LGHDT and CDR2 YNNKEL (reference sequence). V gave up 3 bases and J gave up 0 bases, with 8 bases separating them.

This clone has just one count. The chain combines TRBV9 with TRBJ2-7; TRBD1 matches 9 bases. Trimming took 6 bases from V and 5 from J; bases not matched to a gene: 12. Looked up from germline, CDR1 is SGDLS and CDR2 is YYNGEE. CDR3 length: 15 residues. For the CDR3, the DNA is TGTGCCAGCACCCCGGGCCGGGACAGGGACCACGAGCAGTACTTC. It translates to CASTPGRDRDHEQYF.

The chain is built from TRBV19 and TRBJ1-5; tentatively, D is TRBD1 (6 bases). The CDR3 contains 14 residues. Germline V gene data show CDR1 as LNHDA and CDR2 as SQIVND (reference sequence). Trimming took off 3 bases at V and 6 bases at J, with 12 bases between the two ends. The CDR3 region has the DNA TGTGCCAGTAGTATGGACAGCAGGGGTCAGCCCCAGCATTTT. Its translation is CASSMDSRGQPQHF.

The chain has TRBV19 and TRBJ1-5; the match to TRBD1 covers 7 bases. Germline V gives CDR1 LNHDA, CDR2 SQIVND (reference sequence). V lost 6 bases to trimming and J lost 0 bases; unmatched junction nucleotides: 2. The CDR3 runs 14 residues. CDR3 nucleotide sequence: TGTGCCAGTAGGGGACAGTATAGCAATCAGCCCCAGCATTTT. Its translation is CASRGQYSNQPQHF.

The V and J genes are TRBV18 and TRBJ2-3; TRBD2 agrees at 10 bases. From germline, CDR1 is KGHSH and CDR2 LQKENI. The CDR3 runs to 17 residues. V dropped 3 bases and J dropped 3; count of bases not matched to a gene: 9. The chain's CDR3 is CASSPASGRVGTDTQYF. Written as DNA, the CDR3 is TGTGCCAGCTCACCGGCTAGCGGGAGAGTCGGGACAGATACGCAGTATTTT.

The chain joins TRBV20-1 to TRBJ1-2; D is unclear. The CDR3 has 11 amino acids. Trimming took 7 bases from V and 6 from J, leaving 12 bases between them. CDR1 and CDR2 from the germline V gene are DFQATT and SNEGSKA (reference sequence). This chain's CDR3 is CSVPEFDGYTF. The CDR3 DNA reads as TGCAGTGTCCCGGAGTTCGATGGCTACACCTTC.

The chain has TRBV9 and TRBJ2-1; the match to TRBD2 covers 11 bases. Unmatched junction bases numbered 7, after V lost 0 bases and J lost 5 bases. The CDR3 is 17 amino acids. Germline loops: CDR1 SGDLS, CDR2 YYNGEE. The DNA of the CDR3 is TGTGCCAGCAGCGTAGGAACTAGCGGGGGTGGAGACAATGAGCAGTTCTTC. Translating it yields CASSVGTSGGGDNEQFF.

The rearrangement joins TRBV9 to TRBJ2-1, with D maybe TRBD1 (6 bases). This CDR3 spans 12 amino acids. CDR1 is SGDLS and CDR2 is YYNGEE in the germline V gene. Trimming cost V 4 bases and J 7 bases, with 9 bases left between them. The CDR3 region has the DNA TGTGCCAGCAGCCCCCAGGGGAATGAGCAGTTCTTC. It specifies CASSPQGNEQFF.

The count of this clone is one. The V gene is TRBV25-1, the J gene TRBJ1-6, with D possibly being TRBD1 (5 bases). V was clipped by 3 bases and J by 8 bases, with 14 bases between them. Germline assignment: CDR1 MGHDK and CDR2 SYGVNS. There are 15 residues in the CDR3. The CDR3 region is CASSETDRLHSPLHF. The CDR3 coding sequence is TGTGCCAGCAGTGAGACCGACAGACTTCATTCACCCCTCCACTTT.

This clone has just a few counts. The rearrangement joins TRBV19 to TRBJ1-5; 7 nucleotides match TRBD1. The CDR3 has 15 amino acids. V was clipped by 5 bases and J by 3 bases; unmatched bases: 7. The germline V gene encodes CDR1 LNHDA and CDR2 SQIVND (reference sequence). CDR3 bases: TGTGCCAGTAGTTCCCACAGGGGTTCCAATCAGCCCCAGCATTTT. Residues: CASSSHRGSNQPQHF.